These 14 T cell receptor beta chains were sequenced from one sample in a study of radiotherapy plus CTLA-4 blockade in lung cancer. Libraries were prepared by immunoSEQ multiplex PCR; TCRdb keeps only in-frame clonotypes and omits some of them. This table holds 70,000 to 100,000 clones, around 88% found once. Material: peripheral blood, obtained from a patient treated with radiotherapy plus ipilimumab. The receptors here all came from a human donor with non-small cell lung cancer who had a partial response to radiotherapy plus ipilimumab.

This clone was seen just once. The V call is TRBV10-3, the J call TRBJ2-1, with 13 nucleotides matching TRBD2. Germline V lookup: CDR1 ENHRY, CDR2 SYGVKD. V was clipped by 6 bases and J by 6 bases; unmatched bases: 5. The CDR3 spans 15 residues. CDR3 region: CAISPGTSGTNEQFF. CDR3 sequence (DNA): TGTGCCATCAGCCCCGGGACTAGCGGGACCAATGAGCAGTTCTTC.

The chain links TRBV5-1 to TRBJ2-7; 12 bases agree with TRBD2. In germline, CDR1 is SGHRS, CDR2 YFSETQ. CDR3 length: 16 residues. Trimming cost V 0 bases and J 2 bases; bases outside gene matches: 3. Here the CDR3 DNA reads TGCGCCAGCAGCTTGGGACTAGCGGGAGCCCCCTACGAGCAGTACTTC. Translated: CASSLGLAGAPYEQYF.

The chain combines TRBV28 with TRBJ2-3; tentative D call: TRBD2 (5 bases). Germline values: CDR1 MDHEN, CDR2 SYDVKM. CDR3 size: 13 residues. In nucleotides, the CDR3 is TGTGCGACCGTGGGGTCGGGGACAGATACGCAGTATTTT. Translated: CATVGSGTDTQYF. Using reference TRBV28 and TRBJ2-3 for the parts outside the CDR3, the full variable domain is DVKVTQSSRYLVKRTGEKVFLECVQDMDHENMFWYRQDPGLGLRLIYFSYDVKMKEKGDIPEGYSVSREKKERFSLILESASTNQTSMYLCATVGSGTDTQYFGPGTRLTVL.

The V call is TRBV18, the J call TRBJ1-6; no reliable D call. Trimming removed 3 bases from V and 0 bases from J, with 6 bases in between. CDR1 KGHSH and CDR2 LQKENI come from the germline V gene. The CDR3 sequence is 15 residues long. In DNA form, the CDR3 reads TGTGCCAGCTCACCGGGGAGCTCCTATAATTCACCCCTCCACTTT. Its protein product is CASSPGSSYNSPLHF.

V gene TRBV4-2 combines with J gene TRBJ1-1, with 9 bases that match TRBD1. CDR3 length: 15 residues. Trimming at V came to 7 bases and at J to 5 bases, leaving 11 bases not matched to a gene. Germline assignment: CDR1 LGHNA and CDR2 YNFKEQ. This chain's CDR3 is CASTTWGQGRTEAFF. CDR3 coding DNA: TGTGCCAGCACCACATGGGGACAGGGTAGGACTGAAGCTTTCTTT.

The chain combines TRBV7-2 with TRBJ1-3; the match to TRBD1 covers 8 bases. V trimming: 8 bases; J trimming: 2 bases; junction bases outside the gene matches: 11. Germline CDR1 and CDR2: SGHTA and FQGNSA. There are 16 residues in the CDR3. The DNA for the CDR3 is TGTGCCAGCTCGGCAACAGGGGGGGTGGCTGGAAACACCATATATTTT. Encoded protein: CASSATGGVAGNTIYF.

The chain recombines TRBV9 with TRBJ2-2; TRBD1 is a possible D gene (5 bases). The CDR3 runs to 14 residues. The V end lost 5 bases, the J end lost 2 bases, and 10 bases lay between the germline ends. Germline V gene lookup returns CDR1 SGDLS and CDR2 YYNGEE. CDR3 DNA sequence: TGTGCCAGCAGAAGGACAATCAACACCGGGGAGCTGTTTTTT. The encoded protein is CASRRTINTGELFF. The entire variable domain, with the rest obtained from reference TRBV9 and TRBJ2-2, is as follows: DSGVTQTPKHLITATGQRVTLRCSPRSGDLSVYWYQQSLDQGLQFLIQYYNGEERAKGNILERFSAQQFPDLHSELNLSSLELGDSALYFCASRRTINTGELFFGEGSRLTVL.

The chain's CDR3 is CASSFRASALPSTEQFF. DNA of the CDR3: TGTGCCAGCAGCTTTCGGGCTAGCGCTCTCCCCAGCACTGAGCAGTTCTTC. The chain joins TRBV7-2 to TRBJ2-1, with a weak D call TRBD2 (6 bases). Trimming pared 3 bases from V and 9 bases from J, leaving 24 bases between. This CDR3 region has 17 residues. Germline V gene lookup returns CDR1 SGHTA and CDR2 FQGNSA.

The genes are TRBV19 and TRBJ1-5, with TRBD1 matching over 7 bases. CDR1 is LNHDA, CDR2 SQIVND, per germline (reference sequence). This CDR3 is built from 16 residues. V lost 3 bases, J lost 5 bases, and 10 bases stayed unmatched. The CDR3 DNA reads TGTGCCAGTAGTATCCGGGGGCAGGGGGTTGATCAGCCCCAGCATTTT. Translation: CASSIRGQGVDQPQHF.

This chain's CDR3 is CASSIPAGEVTGEQFF. Written as DNA, the CDR3 is TGTGCCAGCAGCATCCCAGCGGGAGAGGTAACGGGTGAGCAGTTCTTC. The chain employs TRBV9 and TRBJ2-1, with 8 positions matching TRBD2. Germline CDR1 SGDLS, CDR2 YYNGEE. There are 16 residues in the CDR3. The junction had 15 bases not matched to a gene; V was cut back by 4 bases and J by 9 bases.

The rearrangement links TRBV10-2 to TRBJ1-1, with 8 positions matching TRBD1. Germline lookup yields CDR1 WSHSY and CDR2 SAAADI. This CDR3 contains 11 residues. After removal of 8 bases from V and 7 bases from J, the junction contained 3 bases not matched to a gene. In DNA, the CDR3 is TGCGCCAGCCAGGGGGCGGTTGAAGCTTTCTTT. The encoded protein is CASQGAVEAFF.

This chain uses TRBV27 with TRBJ2-3; TRBD2 matches 14 bases. The junction had 3 bases not matched to a gene; V was cut back by 2 bases and J by 11 bases. Looked up from germline, CDR1 is MNHEY and CDR2 is SMNVEV (reference sequence). The CDR3 spans 14 residues. The CDR3 reads CASSLGTSGSLQYF. DNA for the CDR3: TGTGCCAGCAGTTTAGGGACTAGCGGGAGCCTGCAGTATTTT.

V gene TRBV9 combines with J gene TRBJ2-1; D not certain. Trimming removed 3 bases from V and 5 bases from J, with 24 bases in between. CDR3 size: 18 residues. The V gene's germline CDR1 is SGDLS and CDR2 YYNGEE. For the CDR3, the DNA is TGTGCCAGCAGCGGGCAACCTCAATCCCGCCCCGAAAACAATGAGCAGTTCTTC. Protein: CASSGQPQSRPENNEQFF.

This clone has a handful of counts. The V and J genes are TRBV28 and TRBJ1-4, with D perhaps matching TRBD1 (6 bases). The CDR3 is 11 residues long. The V end lost 8 bases, the J end lost 10 bases, and 11 bases lay between the germline ends. CDR1 MDHEN and CDR2 SYDVKM come from the germline V gene. CDR3 in DNA: TGTGCCAGCCTTATAGGGGGAAAACTGTTTTTT. It codes for CASLIGGKLFF.